What follows are 16 T cell receptor beta chains derived from one specimen sequenced in a study of blood T cell repertoires in COVID-19 (dated by TCRdb to 2019 to 2021). Library creation used the immunoSEQ multiplex PCR assay. The clones in this table, taken by TCRdb from immuneACCESS, are in-frame only. Not every clone is retained; where verified, under half of the shortfall comes from an unresolved V gene, and the cause of the rest is unknown. This sample lists some 400,000 clones; approximately 91% were detected once. The top ten hold roughly 0.9% of the sample. Source material: PBMCs or T cells enriched from blood (not recorded which). These receptors originate from a woman aged 35 to 49 who had been exposed to COVID-19.

The genes are TRBV15 and TRBJ1-1, with 9 bases fitting TRBD1. The CDR3 length is 15 residues. With 3 bases clipped from V and 2 bases from J, the junction kept 4 bases outside the gene matches. Germline CDR1 LNHNV, CDR2 YYDKDF (reference sequence). CDR3 protein: CATSRGTGINTEAFF. Written as DNA, the CDR3 is TGTGCCACCAGCAGGGGGACAGGGATTAACACTGAAGCTTTCTTT.

This chain uses TRBV5-4 with TRBJ1-1, with D possibly TRBD1 on 6 matching bases. Germline V gene sequence: CDR1 SGHNT, CDR2 YYREEE (reference sequence). The ends were cut back, 0 bases at V and 3 bases at J, with 9 bases in the middle. CDR3 size: 14 residues. CDR3 sequence (DNA): TGTGCCAGCAGCTTGGCCTACAGGGACACTGAAGCTTTCTTT. It codes for CASSLAYRDTEAFF.

The rearrangement uses TRBV7-2 and TRBJ2-7; 7 positions agree with TRBD1. This CDR3 region has 14 residues. CDR1 is SGHTA and CDR2 is FQGNSA in the germline V gene. V dropped 5 bases and J dropped 5; count of bases not matched to a gene: 9. The CDR3 nucleotides are TGTGCCAGCAGCGTACAGGGGAGTCTCCACGAGCAGTACTTC. Translated: CASSVQGSLHEQYF.

This sequence joins TRBV7-2 and TRBJ1-2; TRBD1 matches at 7 bases. The CDR3 has 16 residues. Germline CDR1 SGHTA, CDR2 FQGNSA. J was trimmed by 0 bases and V by 3 bases; bases with no gene match: 7. CDR3 amino acids: CASSLRDSRANYGYTF. CDR3 in DNA: TGTGCCAGCAGCTTGAGGGACAGTCGAGCTAACTATGGCTACACCTTC.

The chain links TRBV19 to TRBJ2-2, with 8 bases aligning to TRBD1. CDR1 and CDR2 (germline): LNHDA, SQIVND (reference sequence). J was trimmed by 5 bases and V by 3 bases; bases with no gene match: 11. The CDR3 has 17 residues. CDR3 nucleotide sequence: TGTGCCAGTAGTATTGCACAGGGGGAGAGTGGAACCGGGGAGCTGTTTTTT. Protein: CASSIAQGESGTGELFF.

The chain uses TRBV19 and TRBJ2-7, with D maybe TRBD1 (6 bases). V lost 1 base to trimming and J lost 5 bases, with 12 bases between them. The length of the CDR3 is 14 residues. Germline V CDR1 and CDR2: LNHDA, SQIVND (reference sequence). The CDR3 loop reads CASSIGQGSDEQYF. CDR3 coding DNA: TGTGCCAGTAGTATAGGGCAGGGGTCCGACGAGCAGTACTTC.

The chain has TRBV3-1 (or the pseudogene TRBV3-2) and TRBJ2-2; D is perhaps TRBD1 (7 bases). The germline V and J ends were trimmed by 4 bases and 4 bases, with 16 bases remaining between them. This CDR3 spans 16 amino acids. Looked up from germline, CDR1 is LGHDT and CDR2 is YNNKEL (reference sequence). CDR3 DNA sequence: TGTGCCAGCAGCCGACAGGGAGGAACAGGCACCGGGGAGCTGTTTTTT. Protein: CASSRQGGTGTGELFF.

In this sample, this clone turned up once. The chain has TRBV12-3 or TRBV12-4 and TRBJ1-2; TRBD1 might be the D (5 bases). This CDR3 has 11 amino acids. DNA for the CDR3: TGTGTTTCAGGGAAGGTATATGGCTACACCTTC. This gives the protein CVSGKVYGYTF.

Concerning this clone itself: With a much larger clone just one base away, this may be a read error. The chain is built from TRBV3-1 (or the pseudogene TRBV3-2) and TRBJ1-5; weak D call: TRBD1 (6 bases). The J call may be incorrect, as the DNA end agrees better with TRBJ2-3. Germline CDR1 LGHDT, CDR2 YNNKEL (reference sequence). CDR3 length: 16 residues. The CDR3 coding sequence is TGTGCCAGCAGCCAAGGTTTACAGGGATACAATCAGCCCCAGTATTTT. Its protein product is CASSQGLQGYNQPQYF.

V and J are TRBV5-8 and TRBJ2-2, with TRBD1 matching 8 bases. CDR1 is SGHTS, CDR2 YDEGEE, per germline. The J segment lost 5 bases and the V segment lost 3 bases, leaving 6 bases of the junction unmatched. The CDR3 consists of 15 residues. The CDR3 protein is CASSWQGAGTGELFF. Written as DNA, the CDR3 is TGTGCCAGCAGCTGGCAGGGGGCCGGGACCGGGGAGCTGTTTTTT.

V and J are TRBV6-5 and TRBJ2-2; 11 bases are shared with TRBD2. Germline lookup yields CDR1 MNHEY and CDR2 SVGAGI. The CDR3 length is 14 residues. Losses at the gene ends were 5 bases for V and 5 bases for J; bases not matched to a gene: 1. The CDR3 loop is CASSRTSGTGELFF. The CDR3 DNA sequence: TGTGCCAGCAGTAGGACTAGCGGGACCGGGGAGCTGTTTTTT.

The CDR3 sequence: CASSDAQGVTWYTF. CDR3 nucleotides: TGTGCCAGCAGTGACGCACAGGGGGTGACCTGGTACACCTTC. This chain uses TRBV2 with TRBJ1-2; 8 bases agree with TRBD1. Germline CDR1 is SNHLY and CDR2 is FYNNEI. Losses at the gene ends were 3 bases for V and 11 bases for J; bases not matched to a gene: 11. The CDR3 has 14 residues.

The J gene is TRBJ1-1, the V gene TRBV24-1, with D perhaps matching TRBD1 (5 bases). CDR1 is KGHDR and CDR2 is SFDVKD in the germline V gene. The ends were cut back, 3 bases at V and 6 bases at J, with 16 bases in the middle. This CDR3 is 15 amino acids long. CDR3 in amino acids: CATSDPRGGTSEAFF. The CDR3 nucleotides read TGTGCCACCAGTGATCCCCGCGGGGGGACTTCTGAAGCTTTCTTT.

The rearrangement joins TRBV19 to TRBJ2-1, with 7 bases that match TRBD1. Germline loops: CDR1 LNHDA, CDR2 SQIVND (reference sequence). This CDR3 is built from 17 residues. V shed 4 bases and J 9 bases; nucleotides not matched to a gene: 18. The CDR3 sequence: CASSKRTGARGFGEQFF. CDR3 DNA: TGTGCCAGTAGTAAAAGAACAGGGGCCCGCGGGTTCGGTGAGCAGTTCTTC.

This clone was seen only once. The chain couples TRBV7-3 to TRBJ2-7; 13 bases map to TRBD2. This CDR3 is 16 amino acids long. The V gene's germline CDR1 is SGHTA and CDR2 FQGTGA. Losses at the gene ends were 2 bases for V and 5 bases for J; bases not matched to a gene: 6. CDR3 residues: CASSLGVGLAGDEQYF. DNA of the CDR3: TGTGCCAGCAGCTTAGGAGTCGGACTAGCGGGAGACGAGCAGTACTTC.

V usage is TRBV15 and J usage is TRBJ2-7; a weak D match, TRBD2 (5 bases). Trimming removed 1 base at V and 3 bases at J, with 13 bases between. CDR3 length equals 15 residues. Germline CDR1 is LNHNV and CDR2 is YYDKDF (reference sequence). The CDR3 region is CATSRASAGFYEQYF. CDR3 DNA: TGTGCCACCAGCAGAGCTTCTGCGGGCTTCTACGAGCAGTACTTC. Filled out from reference TRBV15 and TRBJ2-7, the complete variable domain reads DAMVIQNPRYQVTQFGKPVTLSCSQTLNHNVMYWYQQKSSQAPKLLFHYYDKDFNNEADTPDNFQSRRPNTSFCFLDIRSPGLGDTAMYLCATSRASAGFYEQYFGPGTRLTVT.